The 3 T cell receptor beta chains given below trace back to one sample, sequenced in a study of cytomegalovirus exposure and HLA in healthy donors. The PCR used 60 Vbeta and 13 Jbeta primers. TCRdb keeps only in-frame clones here, not all; method: immunoSEQ multiplex PCR. This sample has about 160,000 clones, with around four fifths found just once. The sequenced sample consisted of PBMCs. Receptors were obtained from a girl aged 2-10 years in good health and CMV-seropositive.

This rearrangement joins TRBV29-1 to TRBJ2-5; D is perhaps TRBD1 (6 bases). The CDR3 is 12 residues long. V lost 4 bases to trimming and J lost 5 bases, with 11 bases between them. The germline V gene has CDR1 SQVTM and CDR2 ANQGSEA. The chain's CDR3 is CSVVPGAETQYF. The CDR3 nucleotides read TGCAGCGTTGTTCCAGGGGCGGAGACCCAGTACTTC. Full variable domain (missing parts from reference TRBV29-1 and TRBJ2-5): SAVISQKPSRDICQRGTSLTIQCQVDSQVTMMFWYRQQPGQSLTLIATANQGSEATYESGFVIDKFPISRPNLTFSTLTVSNMSPEDSSIYLCSVVPGAETQYFGPGTRLLVL.

V gene TRBV6-5 combines with J gene TRBJ1-1, with D possibly TRBD1 on 6 matching bases. The V gene's germline CDR1 is MNHEY and CDR2 SVGAGI. The CDR3 totals 14 residues. The V end was cut by 5 bases, the J end by 5 bases, with 15 bases between. As DNA, the CDR3 is TGTGCCAGCAGTCTCTCTGGGGGCAGAACTGAAGCTTTCTTT. Its translation is CASSLSGGRTEAFF.

DNA for the CDR3: TGTGCCACCAGCAGAGATCTAGGACTAGCGGGCCCGACGAACACCGGGGAGCTGTTTTTT. This sequence encodes CATSRDLGLAGPTNTGELFF. This rearrangement joins TRBV15 to TRBJ2-2; the match to TRBD2 covers 11 bases. CDR1 is LNHNV, CDR2 YYDKDF, per germline (reference sequence). The V gene end was trimmed by 0 bases and the J gene end by 0 bases; junction bases not matched to a gene: 9. The CDR3 has 20 amino acids. The variable domain in full, with the rest retrieved from reference TRBV15 and TRBJ2-2, is DAMVIQNPRYQVTQFGKPVTLSCSQTLNHNVMYWYQQKSSQAPKLLFHYYDKDFNNEADTPDNFQSRRPNTSFCFLDIRSPGLGDTAMYLCATSRDLGLAGPTNTGELFFGEGSRLTVL.